This TCR beta chain appears in the sequencing data of a study of T-cell memory formation after mild COVID-19. Study overall: Largely donor-specific sequence clusters came from a couple of donors.

Details on this clonotype: Its antigen is still unknown.

Trimming removed 4 bases from V and 2 bases from J, with 14 bases in between. CDR1 and CDR2 (germline): DFQATT, SNEGSKA (reference sequence). This CDR3 spans 15 amino acids. Study findings and constraints: Several responding clones turned up in pre-infection memory, indicating that cross-reactive memory may have taken part. Researchers could not confirm that second-wave clones peaking on day 37 targeted SARS-CoV-2.

MiXCR, applied by TCRdb to the 5' RACE reads, yields one record per CDR3 protein. The table records approximately 260,000 distinct CDR3 sequences, approximately 19% of them present only once. Sequencing was done on a sample of PBMCs or a T cell subset sorted from them (not recorded which). The rearrangement uses TRBV20-1 and TRBJ2-2; a possible D gene is TRBD1 (6 bases). The receptor's source is a man between 18 and 29 years old who had mild COVID-19 (a few samples of this study predate the infection). Cell type and time point are not known. Here the CDR3 reads CSAIDPGHNTGELFF. Here the CDR3 DNA reads TGCAGTGCTATAGATCCGGGACACAACACCGGGGAGCTGTTTTTT.